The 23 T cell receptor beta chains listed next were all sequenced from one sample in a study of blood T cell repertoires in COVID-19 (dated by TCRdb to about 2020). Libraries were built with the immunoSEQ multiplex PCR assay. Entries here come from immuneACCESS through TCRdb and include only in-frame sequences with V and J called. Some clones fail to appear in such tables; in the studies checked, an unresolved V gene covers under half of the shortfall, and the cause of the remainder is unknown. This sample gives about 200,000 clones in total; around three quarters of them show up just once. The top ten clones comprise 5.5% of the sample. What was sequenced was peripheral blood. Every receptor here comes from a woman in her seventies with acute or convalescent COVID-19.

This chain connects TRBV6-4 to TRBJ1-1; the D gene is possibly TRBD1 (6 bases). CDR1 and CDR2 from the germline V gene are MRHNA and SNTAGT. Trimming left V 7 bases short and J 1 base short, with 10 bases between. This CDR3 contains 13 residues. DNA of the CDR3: TGTGCCAGCACACAGACAGGGAACACTGAAGCTTTCTTT. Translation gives CASTQTGNTEAFF.

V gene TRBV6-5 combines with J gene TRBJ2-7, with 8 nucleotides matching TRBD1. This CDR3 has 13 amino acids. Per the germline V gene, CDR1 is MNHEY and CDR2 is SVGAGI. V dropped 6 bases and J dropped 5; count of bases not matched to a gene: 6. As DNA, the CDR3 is TGTGCCAGCAGAACGGACAGGGTGGACGAGCAGTACTTC. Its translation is CASRTDRVDEQYF.

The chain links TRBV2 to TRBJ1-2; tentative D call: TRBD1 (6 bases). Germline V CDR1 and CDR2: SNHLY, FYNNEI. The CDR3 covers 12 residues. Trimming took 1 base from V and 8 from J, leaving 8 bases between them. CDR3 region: CASSEEGEGYTF. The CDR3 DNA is TGTGCCAGCAGTGAAGAGGGGGAGGGCTACACCTTC.

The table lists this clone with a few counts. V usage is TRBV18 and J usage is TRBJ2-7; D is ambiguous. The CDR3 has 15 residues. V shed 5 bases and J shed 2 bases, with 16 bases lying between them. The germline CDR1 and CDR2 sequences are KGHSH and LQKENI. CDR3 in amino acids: CASSVGDGSTYEQYF. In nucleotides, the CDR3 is TGTGCCAGCTCAGTAGGAGACGGAAGCACCTACGAGCAGTACTTC.

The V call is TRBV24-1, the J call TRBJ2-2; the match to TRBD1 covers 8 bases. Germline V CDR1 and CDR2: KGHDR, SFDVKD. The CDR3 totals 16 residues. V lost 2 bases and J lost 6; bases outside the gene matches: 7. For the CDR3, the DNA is TGTGCCACCAGTGATTCCGGCAGGGGGCAGCCCGGGGAGCTGTTTTTT. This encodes CATSDSGRGQPGELFF.

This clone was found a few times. The CDR3 reads CASSYSGAIQYF. The CDR3 DNA reads as TGTGCCAGCAGCTACTCAGGGGCGATTCAGTACTTC. This chain uses TRBV7-8 with TRBJ2-7, with D maybe TRBD1 (6 bases). The CDR3 is 12 residues long. CDR1 is SGHVS, CDR2 FQNEAQ, per germline. The V end was cut by 4 bases, the J end by 10 bases, with 14 bases between.

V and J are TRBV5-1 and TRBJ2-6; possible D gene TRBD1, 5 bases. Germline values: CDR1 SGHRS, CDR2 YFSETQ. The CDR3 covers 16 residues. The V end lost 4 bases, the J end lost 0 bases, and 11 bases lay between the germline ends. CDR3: CASSPQGVSGANVLTF. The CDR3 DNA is TGCGCCAGCAGCCCCCAAGGGGTCTCTGGGGCCAACGTCCTGACTTTC.

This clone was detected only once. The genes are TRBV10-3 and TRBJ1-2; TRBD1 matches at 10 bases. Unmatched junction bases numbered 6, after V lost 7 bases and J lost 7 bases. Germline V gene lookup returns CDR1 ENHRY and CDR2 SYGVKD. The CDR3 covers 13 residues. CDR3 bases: TGTGCCATCATGGGACAGGGGACGAGTGGCTACACCTTC. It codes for CAIMGQGTSGYTF.

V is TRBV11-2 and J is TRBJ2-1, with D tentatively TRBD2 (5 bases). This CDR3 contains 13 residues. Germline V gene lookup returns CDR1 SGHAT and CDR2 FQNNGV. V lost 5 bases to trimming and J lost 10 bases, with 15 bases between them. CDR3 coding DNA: TGTGCCAGCAGCCGCCCGCCCGGGAACGAGCAGTTCTTC. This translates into CASSRPPGNEQFF.

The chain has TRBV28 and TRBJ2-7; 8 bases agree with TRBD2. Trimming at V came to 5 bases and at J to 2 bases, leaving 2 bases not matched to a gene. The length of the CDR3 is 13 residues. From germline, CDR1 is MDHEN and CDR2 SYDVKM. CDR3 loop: CASSVAGPYEQYF. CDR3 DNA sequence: TGTGCCAGCAGTGTAGCGGGACCCTACGAGCAGTACTTC.

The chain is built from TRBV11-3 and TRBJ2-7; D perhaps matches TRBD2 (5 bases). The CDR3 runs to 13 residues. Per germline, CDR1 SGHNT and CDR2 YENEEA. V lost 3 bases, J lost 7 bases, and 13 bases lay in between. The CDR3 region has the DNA TGTGCCAGCAGCTTTCAGGTTGGACTGGAGCAGTACTTC. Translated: CASSFQVGLEQYF.

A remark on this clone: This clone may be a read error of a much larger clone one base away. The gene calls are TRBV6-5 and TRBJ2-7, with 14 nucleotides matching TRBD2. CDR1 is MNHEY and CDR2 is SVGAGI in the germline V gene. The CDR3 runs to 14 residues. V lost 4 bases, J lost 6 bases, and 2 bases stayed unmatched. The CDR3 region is CASSFGLAGGEQYF. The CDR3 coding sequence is TGTGCCAGCAGTTTTGGACTAGCGGGAGGCGAGCAGTACTTC.

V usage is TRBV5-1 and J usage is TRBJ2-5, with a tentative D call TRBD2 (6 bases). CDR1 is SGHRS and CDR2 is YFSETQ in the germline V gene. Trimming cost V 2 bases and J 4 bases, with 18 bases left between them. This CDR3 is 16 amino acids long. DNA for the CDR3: TGCGCCAGCAGCTTTGGGACCTCCGGGAGATCAGAGACCCAGTACTTC. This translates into CASSFGTSGRSETQYF.

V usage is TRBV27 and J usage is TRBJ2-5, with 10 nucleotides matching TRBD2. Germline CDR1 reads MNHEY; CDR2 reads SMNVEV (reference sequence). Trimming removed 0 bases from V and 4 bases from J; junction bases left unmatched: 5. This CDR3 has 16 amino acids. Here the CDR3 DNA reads TGTGCCAGCAGTTTATCCGTAGCGGGAGGAGGAGAGACCCAGTACTTC. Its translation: CASSLSVAGGGETQYF.

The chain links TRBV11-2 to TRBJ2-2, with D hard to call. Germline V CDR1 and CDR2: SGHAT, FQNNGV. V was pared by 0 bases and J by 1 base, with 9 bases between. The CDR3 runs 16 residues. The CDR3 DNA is TGTGCCAGCAGCTTAGATGTATCGGGGAACACCGGGGAGCTGTTTTTT. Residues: CASSLDVSGNTGELFF.

The CDR3 DNA reads TGTGCCACCTCACGCAGGGGGCTCGGGCAGCCCCAGCATTTT. Its protein product is CATSRRGLGQPQHF. The rearrangement uses TRBV19 and TRBJ1-5; 8 bases line up with TRBD1. Germline V lookup: CDR1 LNHDA, CDR2 SQIVND (reference sequence). CDR3 length: 14 residues. V trimming: 10 bases; J trimming: 7 bases; junction bases outside the gene matches: 12.

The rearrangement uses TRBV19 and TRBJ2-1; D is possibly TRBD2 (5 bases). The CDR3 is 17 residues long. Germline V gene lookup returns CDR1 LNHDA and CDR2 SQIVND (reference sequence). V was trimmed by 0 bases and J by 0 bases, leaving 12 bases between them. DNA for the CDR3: TGTGCCAGTAGTATAGACGGGCCCACTAGCTCCTACAATGAGCAGTTCTTC. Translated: CASSIDGPTSSYNEQFF.

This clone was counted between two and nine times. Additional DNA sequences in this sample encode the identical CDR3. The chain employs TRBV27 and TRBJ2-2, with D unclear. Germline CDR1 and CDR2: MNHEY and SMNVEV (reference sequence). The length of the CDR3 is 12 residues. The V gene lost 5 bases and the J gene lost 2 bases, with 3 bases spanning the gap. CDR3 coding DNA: TGTGCCAGCAGTATAAACACCGGGGAGCTGTTTTTT. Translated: CASSINTGELFF.

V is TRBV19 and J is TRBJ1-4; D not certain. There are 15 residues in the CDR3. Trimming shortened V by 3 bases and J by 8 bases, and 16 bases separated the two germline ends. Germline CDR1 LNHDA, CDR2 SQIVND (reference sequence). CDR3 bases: TGTGCCAGTAGTATCATTGGAGGCATGGGGGAAAAACTGTTTTTT. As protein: CASSIIGGMGEKLFF.

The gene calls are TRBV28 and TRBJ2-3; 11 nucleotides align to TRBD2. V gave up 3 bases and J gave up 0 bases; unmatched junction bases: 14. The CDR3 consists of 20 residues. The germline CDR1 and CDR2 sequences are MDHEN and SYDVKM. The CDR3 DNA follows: TGTGCCAGCAGTTTCCTCTCTGACTTTAGCGGGAGGGGTAGCACAGATACGCAGTATTTT. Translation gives CASSFLSDFSGRGSTDTQYF.

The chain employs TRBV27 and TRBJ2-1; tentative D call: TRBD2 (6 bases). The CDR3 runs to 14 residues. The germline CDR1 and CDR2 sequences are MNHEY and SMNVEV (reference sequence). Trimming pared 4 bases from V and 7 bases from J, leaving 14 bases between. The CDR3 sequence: CASSSLGGPNEQFF. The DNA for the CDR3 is TGTGCCAGCAGTTCCCTTGGAGGGCCGAATGAGCAGTTCTTC.

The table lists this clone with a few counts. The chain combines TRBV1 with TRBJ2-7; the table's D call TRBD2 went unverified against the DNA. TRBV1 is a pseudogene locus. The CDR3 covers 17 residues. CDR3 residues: CTSSQEGLAGGSYEQYF. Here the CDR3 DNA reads TGCACCAGCAGCCAAGAGGGTCTAGCGGGAGGGTCCTACGAGCAGTACTTC.

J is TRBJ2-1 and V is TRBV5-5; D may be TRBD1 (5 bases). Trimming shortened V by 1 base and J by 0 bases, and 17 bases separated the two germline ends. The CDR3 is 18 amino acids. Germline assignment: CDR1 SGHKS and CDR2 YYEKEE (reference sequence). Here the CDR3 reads CASSLYRKNLGSYNEQFF. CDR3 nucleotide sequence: TGTGCCAGCAGCTTGTACAGGAAGAATCTGGGCTCCTACAATGAGCAGTTCTTC.